Listed here are 9 T cell receptor beta chains from one sample, sequenced in a study of blood T cell repertoires in COVID-19. TCRdb's copy holds only in-frame clones and misses some; the assay was immunoSEQ multiplex PCR. The sample yields 250,000 or so clones, 88% seen once. The specimen was peripheral blood. Receptor source: a man older than 75 with acute or convalescent COVID-19.

V usage is TRBV6-5 and J usage is TRBJ2-1, with a possible D match to TRBD1 (5 bases). This CDR3 has 15 amino acids. The ends were cut back, 2 bases at V and 2 bases at J, with 10 bases in the middle. The germline gives CDR1 MNHEY, CDR2 SVGAGI. The CDR3: CASSYDTGAYNEQFF. CDR3 DNA sequence: TGTGCCAGCAGTTACGATACAGGTGCCTACAATGAGCAGTTCTTC.

This chain's CDR3 is CASSRHSNQPQHF. For the CDR3, the DNA is TGTGCCAGCAGTCGACATAGCAATCAGCCCCAGCATTTT. The rearrangement uses TRBV28 and TRBJ1-5, with no clear D. Germline-derived CDR1 and CDR2 are MDHEN and SYDVKM. The CDR3 has 13 amino acids. Trimming shortened V by 5 bases and J by 0 bases, and 5 bases separated the two germline ends.

The V and J genes are TRBV5-5 and TRBJ2-1, with D perhaps matching TRBD1 (5 bases). The CDR3 consists of 15 residues. Trimming shortened V by 4 bases and J by 5 bases, and 16 bases separated the two germline ends. Germline-derived CDR1 and CDR2 are SGHKS and YYEKEE (reference sequence). CDR3 region: CASSPGPEVDNEQFF. CDR3 in DNA: TGTGCCAGCAGCCCAGGGCCGGAAGTCGACAATGAGCAGTTCTTC.

V is TRBV7-2 and J is TRBJ2-3; D perhaps matches TRBD1 (5 bases). The CDR3 is made up of 16 amino acids. Trimming took off 6 bases at V and 2 bases at J, with 18 bases between the two ends. In germline, CDR1 is SGHTA, CDR2 FQGNSA. The CDR3 region is CASRTGSGFFTDTQYF. CDR3 nucleotides: TGTGCCAGCAGGACCGGGTCAGGGTTCTTCACAGATACGCAGTATTTT.

V and J are TRBV6-5 and TRBJ1-2, with D perhaps matching TRBD1 (5 bases). V was clipped by 7 bases and J by 4 bases, with 13 bases between them. CDR1 is MNHEY and CDR2 is SVGAGI in the germline V gene. The CDR3 is made up of 13 amino acids. CDR3 sequence (DNA): TGTGCCAGCACCGTGACAGAAGGCTATGGCTACACCTTC. Translated, it gives CASTVTEGYGYTF.

J is TRBJ1-1 and V is TRBV7-2; unclear D gene. Trimming removed 2 bases from V and 1 base from J, with 11 bases in between. The CDR3 is 15 amino acids. Germline V gene sequence: CDR1 SGHTA, CDR2 FQGNSA. CDR3 coding DNA: TGTGCCAGCAGCTTATCCGCGGTACCGAACACTGAAGCTTTCTTT. Translating it yields CASSLSAVPNTEAFF.

The chain couples TRBV14 to TRBJ1-1; 8 bases line up with TRBD1. The V and J ends lost 1 base and 11 bases, in that order; junction bases with no gene match: 6. The CDR3 is made up of 13 amino acids. Germline values: CDR1 SGHDN, CDR2 FVKESK. The CDR3 coding sequence is TGTGCCAGCAGCCAAGTAGTCAGGACAGGGGCTTTCTTT. Protein sequence: CASSQVVRTGAFF.

V usage is TRBV7-2 and J usage is TRBJ2-7; TRBD1 aligns across 8 bases. CDR3 length equals 15 residues. V was clipped by 5 bases and J by 2 bases; unmatched bases: 8. The germline CDR1 and CDR2 sequences are SGHTA and FQGNSA. In DNA, the CDR3 is TGTGCCAGCAGCACAGGACCGGGACAGGCCTACGAGCAGTACTTC. Protein: CASSTGPGQAYEQYF.

The chain recombines TRBV4-3 with TRBJ2-7; 10 bases line up with TRBD2. The CDR3 has 14 amino acids. CDR1 is LGHNA and CDR2 is YSLEER in the germline V gene. The trim removed 4 bases at V and 3 bases at J, leaving 3 bases unmatched. The CDR3 coding sequence is TGCGCCAGCAGCCCCGCTAGCGGGGGCTACGAGCAGTACTTC. It translates to CASSPASGGYEQYF.